The entry below gives a single T cell receptor (beta chain) sequence along with its context. This specimen comes from a study of blood T cell repertoires in COVID-19. Study-wide context: From the United States, Italy and Spain came samples of acute and convalescent COVID-19. Sources were T cells, B-cell-depleted T cells, or PBMCs; the material itself was cDNA or gDNA.

Original data processing: Nucleated cell counts were estimated from reference gene primer amplification. Assay: immunoSEQ multiplex PCR; the TCRdb copy retains only in-frame clones and omits some. That table supplies the V and J calls and clone size; D and trimming were determined from the DNA. In the table there are more than 150,000 clones, around 79% of which are singletons. This sequence originates from a man aged 50-60 years who had recovered from COVID-19. The specimen sequenced was peripheral blood.

The CDR3 protein is CSVEGGPGGGNEKLFF. Written as DNA, the CDR3 is TGCAGCGTGGAGGGAGGGCCTGGGGGCGGTAATGAAAAACTGTTTTTT. V is TRBV29-1 and J is TRBJ1-4; a possible D gene is TRBD1 (6 bases). This CDR3 is 16 amino acids long. Germline values: CDR1 SQVTM, CDR2 ANQGSEA. The V gene lost 6 bases and the J gene lost 4 bases, with 21 bases spanning the gap.